This entry describes one T cell receptor (beta chain). Its antigen remains unknown. Clones were sequenced by immunoSEQ multiplex PCR, and TCRdb holds only the in-frame ones, with some missing. The sample includes 89,000 or so clones, roughly 80% seen only once; the top ten take around 0.8%. The junction had 6 bases not matched to a gene; V was cut back by 2 bases and J by 0 bases. Germline values: CDR1 SGHKS, CDR2 YYEKEE (reference sequence). The CDR3 is 18 amino acids. This entry belongs to a study of graft-versus-host responses after intestinal transplantation. Looking at the study overall: Recipients uniformly received anti-thymocyte globulin induction, followed by tacrolimus and steroids for approximately 3 years. Notes on the study in general: There were GvH clones found in recipient marrow, and some of them appeared first in ileum or blood. The presence of high graft-versus-host to host-versus-graft clonal ratios in allografts characterized patients with graft-donor T cell macrochimerism.

The V gene is TRBV5-5, the J gene TRBJ2-2, with 11 bases that match TRBD2. The specimen comprised unstimulated CD4+ T cells sorted from spleen or lymph node cells, sampled before intestinal transplant. The receptor was derived from a human donor who received an intestinal transplant. CDR3 sequence reads: CASSLLLAGGPNTGELFF. CDR3 DNA sequence: TGTGCCAGCAGCTTACTTCTAGCGGGGGGCCCGAACACCGGGGAGCTGTTTTTT. Looking up the rest from reference TRBV5-5 and TRBJ2-2 gives the full variable domain: DAGVTQSPTHLIKTRGQQVTLRCSPISGHKSVSWYQQVLGQGPQFIFQYYEKEERGRGNFPDRFSARQFPNYSSELNVNALLLGDSALYLCASSLLLAGGPNTGELFFGEGSRLTVL.